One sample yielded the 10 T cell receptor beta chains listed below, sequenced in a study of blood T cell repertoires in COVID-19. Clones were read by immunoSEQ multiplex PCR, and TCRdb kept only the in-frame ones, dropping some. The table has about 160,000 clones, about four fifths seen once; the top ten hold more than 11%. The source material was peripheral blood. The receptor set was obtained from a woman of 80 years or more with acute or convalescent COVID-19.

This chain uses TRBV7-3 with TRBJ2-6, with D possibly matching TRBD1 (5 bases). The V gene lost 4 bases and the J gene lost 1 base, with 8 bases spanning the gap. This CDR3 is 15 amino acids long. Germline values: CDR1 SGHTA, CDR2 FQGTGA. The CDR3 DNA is TGTGCCAGCAGCTCAAAGGGGTCTGGGGCCAACGTCCTGACTTTC. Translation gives CASSSKGSGANVLTF.

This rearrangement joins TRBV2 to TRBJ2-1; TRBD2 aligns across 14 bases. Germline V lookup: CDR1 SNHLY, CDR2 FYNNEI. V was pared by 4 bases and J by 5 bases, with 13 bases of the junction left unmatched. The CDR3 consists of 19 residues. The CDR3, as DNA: TGTGCCAGCAGTGTCTCCGGGACTAGCGGGAGCCGGCTGCACAATGAGCAGTTCTTC. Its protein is CASSVSGTSGSRLHNEQFF. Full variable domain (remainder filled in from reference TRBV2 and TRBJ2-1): EPEVTQTPSHQVTQMGQEVILRCVPISNHLYFYWYRQILGQKVEFLVSFYNNEISEKSEIFDDQFSVERPDGSNFTLKIRSTKLEDSAMYFCASSVSGTSGSRLHNEQFFGPGTRLTVL.

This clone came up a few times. The CDR3 DNA is TGCGCCAGCAGCCCGGGAGAGAACACTGAAGCTTTCTTT. This gives the protein CASSPGENTEAFF. The chain links TRBV5-1 to TRBJ1-1; D is ambiguous. Germline CDR1 is SGHRS and CDR2 is YFSETQ. V was clipped by 4 bases and J by 1 base, with 8 bases between them. The CDR3 length is 13 residues.

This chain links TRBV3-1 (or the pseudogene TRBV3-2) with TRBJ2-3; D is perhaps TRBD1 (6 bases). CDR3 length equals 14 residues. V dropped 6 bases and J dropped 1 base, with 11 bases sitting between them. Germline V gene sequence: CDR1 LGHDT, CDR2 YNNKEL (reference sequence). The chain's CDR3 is CASSLEGGTDTQYF. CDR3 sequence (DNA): TGTGCCAGCAGTCTTGAGGGGGGCACAGATACGCAGTATTTT.

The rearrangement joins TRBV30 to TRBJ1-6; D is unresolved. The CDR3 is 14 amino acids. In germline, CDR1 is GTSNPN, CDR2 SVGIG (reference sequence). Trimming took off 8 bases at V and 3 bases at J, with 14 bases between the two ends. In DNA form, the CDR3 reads TGTGCCGGCTCTGGGAGGAGCTATAATTCACCCCTCCACTTT. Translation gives CAGSGRSYNSPLHF.

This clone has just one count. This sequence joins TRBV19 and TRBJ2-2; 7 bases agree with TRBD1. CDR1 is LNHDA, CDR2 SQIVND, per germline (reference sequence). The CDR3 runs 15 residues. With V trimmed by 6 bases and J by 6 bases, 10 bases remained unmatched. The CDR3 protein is CASRTQPTGSGELFF. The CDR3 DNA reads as TGTGCCAGTAGAACCCAACCGACAGGGTCCGGGGAGCTGTTTTTT.

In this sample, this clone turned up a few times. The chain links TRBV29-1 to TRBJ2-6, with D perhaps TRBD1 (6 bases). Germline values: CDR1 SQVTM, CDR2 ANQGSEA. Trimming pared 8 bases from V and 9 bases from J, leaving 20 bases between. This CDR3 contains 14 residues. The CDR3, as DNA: TGCAGCATACGAACCGGGGACAACAGCAACGTCCTGACTTTC. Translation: CSIRTGDNSNVLTF.

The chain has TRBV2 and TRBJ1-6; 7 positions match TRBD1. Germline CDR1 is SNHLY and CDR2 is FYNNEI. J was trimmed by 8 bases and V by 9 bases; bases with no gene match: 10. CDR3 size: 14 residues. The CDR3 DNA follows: TGTGCCAGTCAAGGAACAGGGGATTATTCACCCCTCCACTTT. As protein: CASQGTGDYSPLHF.

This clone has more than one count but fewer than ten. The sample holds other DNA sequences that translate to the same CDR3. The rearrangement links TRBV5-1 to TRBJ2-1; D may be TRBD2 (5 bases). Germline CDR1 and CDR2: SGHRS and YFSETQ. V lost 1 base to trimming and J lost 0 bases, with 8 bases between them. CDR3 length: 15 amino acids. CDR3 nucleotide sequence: TGCGCCAGCAGCTTGCAAGGGAGCTCCTACAATGAGCAGTTCTTC. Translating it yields CASSLQGSSYNEQFF.

CDR3 coding DNA: TGTGCCAGTAGTATGTGGGTCAGGGGCAGGGCTGAAGCTTTCTTT. Encoded protein: CASSMWVRGRAEAFF. V usage is TRBV19 and J usage is TRBJ1-1; perhaps TRBD1 as D (6 bases). The V and J ends lost 3 bases and 6 bases respectively, with 17 bases between them. The CDR3 length is 15 residues. Per germline, CDR1 LNHDA and CDR2 SQIVND (reference sequence).